The present T cell receptor beta chain was sequenced within a study of beta chain features in type 1 diabetes. General study points: It was possible that PCR favored shorter templates, equally so in patients and controls. Fewer insertions but more deletions were seen at VDJ junctions in type 1 diabetes patients. These data did not resolve whether HLA type affects TCRB rearrangement.

Only a few counts were recorded for this clone. The target antigen is unknown. The germline V gene has CDR1 LNHDA and CDR2 SQIVND (reference sequence). V was trimmed by 5 bases and J by 9 bases, leaving 12 bases between them. This CDR3 is 12 amino acids long. Stem cell-like memory, regulatory, central memory and naive CD4+ cells were sorted via CD45RO/CCR7/CD25/CD127/CD95/CD27. TCRB transcripts that were expressed got sequenced, as all of the isolated RNA had been reverse transcribed. Clones were sequenced by immunoSEQ multiplex PCR, and TCRdb holds only the in-frame ones, with some missing. In the table there are about 290,000 clones, 8% of which are singletons.

The chain recombines TRBV19 with TRBJ2-3; TRBD2 is a possible D gene (6 bases). The specimen was central memory CD4+ T cells from blood. The source is a woman aged 18-35 years in good health. CDR3: CASSDQGRTQYF. CDR3 bases: TGTGCCAGTAGTGACCAAGGGAGGACGCAGTATTTT. The entire variable domain, with the rest obtained from reference TRBV19 and TRBJ2-3, is as follows: DGGITQSPKYLFRKEGQNVTLSCEQNLNHDAMYWYRQDPGQGLRLIYYSQIVNDFQKGDIAEGYSVSREKKESFPLTVTSAQKNPTAFYLCASSDQGRTQYFGPGTRLTVL.